The 18 T cell receptor beta chains below come from one sample, sequenced in a study of T cells in Graves' hyperthyroidism and ophthalmopathy. It was RNA transcripts that yielded the amplified TCR beta CDR3 regions. During a first-round RT-PCR of the TCR CDR3, the HTBI primer set was used. Each CDR3 protein gets one entry after TCRdb re-called the multiplex PCR reads with MiXCR. There are around 380,000 distinct CDR3 sequences in the sample; about 13% occur only once, and around 21% lies in the top ten. Material for sequencing was blood. The receptors originated from a man aged 25 to 40 with Graves' hyperthyroidism that later progressed to Graves' ophthalmopathy.

The chain joins TRBV24-1 to TRBJ2-1, with D unresolved. Trimming left V 4 bases short and J 5 bases short, with 5 bases between. This CDR3 spans 12 amino acids. Germline V gene sequence: CDR1 KGHDR, CDR2 SFDVKD. The DNA of the CDR3 is TGTGCCACCAGTGACCCTCACAATGAGCAGTTCTTC. Translating it yields CATSDPHNEQFF.

The chain is built from TRBV20-1 and TRBJ1-1; D gene uncertain. This CDR3 spans 12 amino acids. The V and J ends lost 2 bases and 1 base respectively, with 5 bases between them. Germline V CDR1 and CDR2: DFQATT, SNEGSKA (reference sequence). In DNA, the CDR3 is TGCAGTGCTAGAAGCAGGAACACTGAAGCTTTCTTT. This encodes CSARSRNTEAFF.

Details on this clonotype: The junction shows a germline mismatch at one end, possibly a read error. The rearrangement uses TRBV4-2 and TRBJ1-5; D unresolved. CDR1 LGHNA and CDR2 YNFKEQ come from the germline V gene. The CDR3 is made up of 15 amino acids. The CDR3 DNA is TGTGCCAGCAGCCAAGGGCAGAATTTCAATCGGCCCCAGCATTTT. Translating it yields CASSQGQNFNRPQHF.

The chain is built from TRBV12-3 or TRBV12-4 and TRBJ2-1, with D unresolved. The germline V and J ends were trimmed by 6 bases and 3 bases, with 9 bases remaining between them. This CDR3 has 13 residues. In DNA, the CDR3 is TGTGCCAGCAGCCCTTCTAACTACAATGAGCAGTTCTTC. Encoded protein: CASSPSNYNEQFF.

This clonotype was seen ten or more times. J is TRBJ1-1 and V is TRBV6-1, with D perhaps matching TRBD1 (5 bases). V dropped 8 bases and J dropped 2 bases, with 18 bases sitting between them. This CDR3 is built from 15 residues. Germline V CDR1 and CDR2: MNHNS, SASEGT. CDR3: CASARWAGLNTEAFF. CDR3 nucleotides: TGTGCCAGCGCGCGTTGGGCAGGGCTAAACACTGAAGCTTTCTTT.

The chain links TRBV12-3 or TRBV12-4 to TRBJ1-5, with D unclear. The CDR3 covers 15 residues. The V and J ends lost 1 base and 3 bases respectively, with 10 bases between them. CDR3 DNA sequence: TGTGCCAGCAGTTTAGTAGGGTCGGTCAATCAGCCCCAGCATTTT. As protein: CASSLVGSVNQPQHF.

The sample holds one count of this clonotype. The chain combines TRBV7-3 with TRBJ1-6; D ambiguous. There are 13 residues in the CDR3. The germline V gene encodes CDR1 SGHTA and CDR2 FQGTGA. Between the trimmed V and J ends, which lost 2 bases and 5 bases, there was a span of 4 bases. Here the CDR3 DNA reads TGTGCCAGCAGCTTAGGGGATAATTCACCCCTCCACTTT. Amino acids: CASSLGDNSPLHF.

The rearrangement links TRBV27 to TRBJ2-3, with D possibly TRBD2 on 6 matching bases. The CDR3 sequence is 16 residues long. Trimming stripped 5 bases from V and 4 bases from J, with 19 bases between. Germline-derived CDR1 and CDR2 are MNHEY and SMNVEV (reference sequence). CDR3 sequence reads: CASSRDFTSGADTQYF. The CDR3 DNA reads as TGTGCCAGCAGTCGGGACTTTACGTCCGGAGCAGATACGCAGTATTTT.

This clonotype was detected ten times or more. The V gene is TRBV20-1, the J gene TRBJ1-6, with a tentative D call TRBD1 (5 bases). The V end lost 3 bases, the J end lost 6 bases, and 21 bases lay between the germline ends. This CDR3 spans 17 amino acids. Per germline, CDR1 DFQATT and CDR2 SNEGSKA (reference sequence). The CDR3 here is CSARTIWGRTFNSPLHF. The CDR3 nucleotides read TGCAGTGCTAGGACGATTTGGGGCAGAACGTTTAATTCACCCCTCCACTTT.

Details on this clonotype: One base away lies a much larger clone, so this may be a sequencing read error. The rearrangement joins TRBV5-5 to TRBJ2-1; 8 bases fit TRBD1. Germline CDR1 and CDR2: SGHKS and YYEKEE (reference sequence). The CDR3 is 12 amino acids. The CDR3 DNA reads as TGTGCCGGACAGGGAGGAATGGATGAGCACTTCTTC. As protein: CAGQGGMDEHFF. Full variable domain (remainder filled in from reference TRBV5-5 and TRBJ2-1): DAGVTQSPTHLIKTRGQQVTLRCSPISGHKSVSWYQQVLGQGPQFIFQYYEKEERGRGNFPDRFSARQFPNYSSELNVNALLLGDSALYLCAGQGGMDEHFFGPGTRLTVL.

In its sample, this clonotype was seen many times. The chain employs TRBV2 and TRBJ1-2, with D uncertain. This CDR3 is built from 11 residues. CDR1 and CDR2 from the germline V gene are SNHLY and FYNNEI. V was clipped by 4 bases and J by 5 bases, with 5 bases between them. CDR3 region: CASSVGYGYTF. In DNA form, the CDR3 reads TGTGCCAGCAGTGTGGGTTATGGCTACACCTTC.

This clonotype was observed many times. The chain uses TRBV27 and TRBJ1-2; D possibly corresponds to TRBD1 (6 bases). V lost 3 bases and J 6 bases, leaving 20 bases between the germline ends. Germline CDR1 and CDR2: MNHEY and SMNVEV (reference sequence). The CDR3 runs 16 residues. The CDR3 loop is CASSLGPGDVENGYTF. In nucleotides, the CDR3 is TGTGCCAGCAGTTTGGGCCCAGGGGACGTTGAGAATGGCTACACCTTC.

The chain has TRBV13 and TRBJ2-5, with D perhaps TRBD2 (6 bases). CDR3 length equals 12 residues. V lost 5 bases, J lost 5 bases, and 9 bases lay in between. The germline V gene has CDR1 PRHDT and CDR2 FYEKMQ (reference sequence). The CDR3, as DNA: TGTGCCAGCAGCCGGCGGGGCGAGACCCAGTACTTC. Its translation: CASSRRGETQYF.

This clonotype was observed a handful of times. The V gene is TRBV5-1, the J gene TRBJ2-5; 9 positions match TRBD2. Trimming took 0 bases from V and 1 from J; bases not matched to a gene: 1. The CDR3 loop spans 15 amino acids. Germline V gives CDR1 SGHRS, CDR2 YFSETQ. The CDR3: CASSLVSGGQETQYF. DNA of the CDR3: TGCGCCAGCAGCTTGGTTAGCGGGGGCCAAGAGACCCAGTACTTC.

This clonotype was picked up many times. The J gene is TRBJ1-1, the V gene TRBV2; TRBD1 might be the D (6 bases). The CDR3 consists of 14 residues. Germline V lookup: CDR1 SNHLY, CDR2 FYNNEI. V shed 5 bases and J shed 5 bases, with 15 bases lying between them. The CDR3 is CASSREGGRTEAFF. The CDR3, as DNA: TGTGCCAGCAGTCGGGAGGGGGGGCGTACTGAAGCTTTCTTT.

This clonotype was seen at least ten times. The chain couples TRBV7-9 to TRBJ2-7; either TRBD1 or TRBD2 may fit D (5 bases each). Germline V CDR1 and CDR2: SEHNR, FQNEAQ (reference sequence). Deletions cut 1 base from V and 3 bases from J, with 10 bases between. The CDR3 has 14 amino acids. The CDR3: CASSLGGSNYEQYF. CDR3 in DNA: TGTGCCAGCAGCTTAGGGGGGAGTAACTACGAGCAGTACTTC.

This clonotype showed up many times. This chain connects TRBV28 to TRBJ1-2; D uncertain. This CDR3 is built from 13 residues. CDR1 and CDR2 (germline): MDHEN, SYDVKM. V lost 5 bases to trimming and J lost 4 bases, with 11 bases between them. The CDR3 DNA reads as TGTGCCAGCAGTCCCCGGGCAGGCTATGGCTACACCTTC. It translates to CASSPRAGYGYTF.

This chain uses TRBV4-1 with TRBJ1-1, with D hard to call. Germline V gives CDR1 MGHRA, CDR2 YSYEKL. The CDR3 is 14 amino acids. V shed 4 bases and J shed 1 base, with 10 bases lying between them. CDR3 protein: CASSPASGNTEAFF. The CDR3 coding sequence is TGCGCCAGCAGCCCCGCATCGGGGAACACTGAAGCTTTCTTT.